This T cell receptor beta chain was captured by sequencing in a study of blood T cells in healthy people across ages. It was with a sample-barcoded 5' primer and a J-beta primer mix that a second PCR of about 6 to 12 cycles was run. TCRdb reprocessed the 5' RACE reads with MiXCR, giving one entry per CDR3 protein. The data contain roughly 1.4 million distinct CDR3 sequences, roughly 60% of them seen just once; the ten biggest clones take up 6.5% to 8.5%. Each sample used at least 6.5 million PBMCs. Germline loops: CDR1 SGHAT, CDR2 FQNNGV. The CDR3 spans 15 residues. V was trimmed by 1 base and J by 1 base, leaving 10 bases between them.

The chain combines TRBV11-2 with TRBJ2-5, with D perhaps TRBD2 (6 bases). The sample was blood. The origin of this receptor is a young man in good health. The CDR3, as DNA: TGTGCCAGCAGCTTAGTGCGGGGACTCCAAGAGACCCAGTACTTC. Translating gives CASSLVRGLQETQYF.